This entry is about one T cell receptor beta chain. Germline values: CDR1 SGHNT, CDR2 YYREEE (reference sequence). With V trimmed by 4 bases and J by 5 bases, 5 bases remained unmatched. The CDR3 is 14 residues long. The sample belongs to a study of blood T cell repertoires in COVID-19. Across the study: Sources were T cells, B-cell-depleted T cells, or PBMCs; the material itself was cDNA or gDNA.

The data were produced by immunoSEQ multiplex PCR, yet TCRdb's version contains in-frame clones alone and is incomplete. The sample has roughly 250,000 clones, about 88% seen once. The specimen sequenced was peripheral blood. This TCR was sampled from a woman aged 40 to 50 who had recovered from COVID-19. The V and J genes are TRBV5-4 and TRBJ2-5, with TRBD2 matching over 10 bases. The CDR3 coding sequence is TGTGCCAGCAGCGCTAGCGGGGGCCCCGAGACCCAGTACTTC. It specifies CASSASGGPETQYF.